This TCR beta chain emerged from a study of blood T cell repertoires in COVID-19. The CDR3 length is 14 residues. V shed 7 bases, J shed 3 bases, and the junction held 7 bases outside the gene matches. Per the germline V gene, CDR1 is MNHEY and CDR2 is SVGAGI. The assay was immunoSEQ multiplex PCR, and TCRdb's table has in-frame clones only and misses some. The table records some 220,000 clones, around 81% of them present only once. This clone was seen once. The specimen sequenced was peripheral blood. The receptor was isolated from a human donor in a cohort sampled during active COVID-19. This rearrangement joins TRBV6-5 to TRBJ2-7, with 9 bases that match TRBD1. The CDR3 coding sequence is TGTGCCAGCATTACAGGGGGCGTCAACTACGAGCAGTACTTC. Amino acid sequence: CASITGGVNYEQYF.